This TCR beta chain was documented in a study of blood T cell repertoires in COVID-19. Study-wide context: T cells, B-cell-depleted T cells, or PBMCs provided the cDNA or gDNA that served as material.

Per the original data handling: Reference gene primer amplification gave nucleated cell count estimates. TCRdb's copy holds only in-frame clones and misses some; the assay was immunoSEQ multiplex PCR. V, J and clone size derive from that table, while D and trimming were established from the DNA sequence. This sample carries around 140,000 clones, 75% to 90% of them seen once, and the ten largest clones take around 18%. This clone is a singleton in its sample. There are 14 residues in the CDR3. V dropped 4 bases and J dropped 1 base, with 11 bases sitting between them. Germline assignment: CDR1 ENHRY and CDR2 SYGVKD.

The material sequenced was peripheral blood. J is TRBJ2-7 and V is TRBV10-3; perhaps TRBD2 as D (6 bases). This TCR derives from a man over 45 with active or convalescent COVID-19. The CDR3 DNA reads TGTGCCATCAGTGCCTCCGGGACTTCCTACGAGCAGTACTTC. Its translation: CAISASGTSYEQYF.